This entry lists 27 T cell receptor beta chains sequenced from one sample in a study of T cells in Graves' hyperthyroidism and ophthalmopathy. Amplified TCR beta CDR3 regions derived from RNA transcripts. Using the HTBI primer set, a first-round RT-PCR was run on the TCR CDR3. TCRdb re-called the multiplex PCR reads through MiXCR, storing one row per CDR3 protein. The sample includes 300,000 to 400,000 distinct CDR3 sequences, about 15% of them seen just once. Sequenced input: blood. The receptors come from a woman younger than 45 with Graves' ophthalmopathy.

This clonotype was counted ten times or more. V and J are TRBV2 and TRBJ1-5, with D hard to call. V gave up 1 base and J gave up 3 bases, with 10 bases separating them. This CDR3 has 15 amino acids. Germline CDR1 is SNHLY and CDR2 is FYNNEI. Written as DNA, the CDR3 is TGTGCCAGCAGTGAAGAGGGAACGGTCAATCAGCCCCAGCATTTT. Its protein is CASSEEGTVNQPQHF. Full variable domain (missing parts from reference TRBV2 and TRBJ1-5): EPEVTQTPSHQVTQMGQEVILRCVPISNHLYFYWYRQILGQKVEFLVSFYNNEISEKSEIFDDQFSVERPDGSNFTLKIRSTKLEDSAMYFCASSEEGTVNQPQHFGDGTRLSIL.

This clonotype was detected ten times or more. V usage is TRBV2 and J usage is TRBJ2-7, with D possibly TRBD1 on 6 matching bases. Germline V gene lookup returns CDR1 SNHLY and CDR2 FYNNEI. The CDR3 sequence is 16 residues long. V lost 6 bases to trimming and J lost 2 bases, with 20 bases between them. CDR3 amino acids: CASRYLIPGQPYEQYF. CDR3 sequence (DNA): TGTGCCAGCAGGTACCTCATACCGGGACAACCCTACGAGCAGTACTTC.

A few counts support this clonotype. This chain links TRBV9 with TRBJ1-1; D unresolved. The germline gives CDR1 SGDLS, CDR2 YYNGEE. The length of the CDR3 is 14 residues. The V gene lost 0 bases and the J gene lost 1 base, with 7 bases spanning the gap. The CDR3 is CASSVGRSNTEAFF. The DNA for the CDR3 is TGTGCCAGCAGCGTAGGACGGTCGAACACTGAAGCTTTCTTT.

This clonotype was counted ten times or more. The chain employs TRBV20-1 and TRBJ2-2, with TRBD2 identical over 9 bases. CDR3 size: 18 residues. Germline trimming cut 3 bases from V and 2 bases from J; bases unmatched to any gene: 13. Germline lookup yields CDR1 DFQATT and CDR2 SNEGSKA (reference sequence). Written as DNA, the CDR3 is TGCAGTGCTAGCCGGGGGCTAGCGGGGACCGTAAACACCGGGGAGCTGTTTTTT. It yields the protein CSASRGLAGTVNTGELFF.

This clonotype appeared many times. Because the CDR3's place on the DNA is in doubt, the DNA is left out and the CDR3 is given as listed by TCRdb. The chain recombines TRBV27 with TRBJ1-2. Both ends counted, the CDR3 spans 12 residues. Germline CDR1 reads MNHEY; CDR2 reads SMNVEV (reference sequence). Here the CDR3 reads CASSSSNYGYTF.

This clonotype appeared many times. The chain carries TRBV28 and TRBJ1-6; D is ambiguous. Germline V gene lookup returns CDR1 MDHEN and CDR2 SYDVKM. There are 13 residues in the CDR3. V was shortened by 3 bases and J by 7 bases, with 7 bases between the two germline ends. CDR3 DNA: TGTGCCAGCAGTTTCAGGAAAAATTCACCCCTCCACTTT. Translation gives CASSFRKNSPLHF.

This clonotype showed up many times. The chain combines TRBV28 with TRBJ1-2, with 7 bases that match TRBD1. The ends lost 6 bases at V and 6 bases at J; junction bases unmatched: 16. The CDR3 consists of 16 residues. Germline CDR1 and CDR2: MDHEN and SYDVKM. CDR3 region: CASSPGDSGIRHGYTF. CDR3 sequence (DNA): TGTGCCAGCAGCCCAGGGGACAGTGGGATTCGCCATGGCTACACCTTC.

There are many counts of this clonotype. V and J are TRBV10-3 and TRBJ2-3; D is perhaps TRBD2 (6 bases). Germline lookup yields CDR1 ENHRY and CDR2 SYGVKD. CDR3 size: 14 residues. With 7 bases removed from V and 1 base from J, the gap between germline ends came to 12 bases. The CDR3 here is CAIKGTPGTDTQYF. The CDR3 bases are TGTGCCATCAAGGGGACTCCCGGCACAGATACGCAGTATTTT.

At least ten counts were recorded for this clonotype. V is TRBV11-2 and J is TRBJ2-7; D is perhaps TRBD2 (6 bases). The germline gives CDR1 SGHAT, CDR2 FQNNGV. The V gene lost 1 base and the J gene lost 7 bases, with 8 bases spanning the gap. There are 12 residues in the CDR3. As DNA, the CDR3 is TGTGCCAGCAGCTTAGCTGCGGGGGAGCAGTACTTC. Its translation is CASSLAAGEQYF.

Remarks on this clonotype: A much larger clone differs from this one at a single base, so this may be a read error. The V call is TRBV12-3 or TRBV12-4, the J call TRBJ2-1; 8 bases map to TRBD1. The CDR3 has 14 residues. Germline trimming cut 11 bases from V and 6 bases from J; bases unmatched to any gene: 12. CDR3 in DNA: TGTGCCGGCCGAACAGGGGGATGGGGCAATGAGCAGTTCTTC. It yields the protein CAGRTGGWGNEQFF.

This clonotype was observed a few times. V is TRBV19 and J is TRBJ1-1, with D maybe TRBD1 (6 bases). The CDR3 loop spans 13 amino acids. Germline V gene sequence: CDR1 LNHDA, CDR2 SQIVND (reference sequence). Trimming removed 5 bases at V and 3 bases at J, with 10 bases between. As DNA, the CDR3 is TGTGCCAGTAGTGTCAGGGGCTACACTGAAGCTTTCTTT. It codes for CASSVRGYTEAFF.

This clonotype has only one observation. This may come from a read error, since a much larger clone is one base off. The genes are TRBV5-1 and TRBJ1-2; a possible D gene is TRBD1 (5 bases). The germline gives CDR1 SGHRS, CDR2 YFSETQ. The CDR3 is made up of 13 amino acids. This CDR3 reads CASSGDFAHGYSF. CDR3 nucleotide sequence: TGCGCCAGCAGCGGGGACTTTGCCCATGGCTACTCCTTC.

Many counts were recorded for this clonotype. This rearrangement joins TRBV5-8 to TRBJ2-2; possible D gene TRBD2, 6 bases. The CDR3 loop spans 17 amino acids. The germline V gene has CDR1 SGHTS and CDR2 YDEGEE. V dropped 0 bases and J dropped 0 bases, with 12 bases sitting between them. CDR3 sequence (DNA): TGTGCCAGCAGCTTGGTGACGGGGGTGACGAACACCGGGGAGCTGTTTTTT. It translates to CASSLVTGVTNTGELFF.

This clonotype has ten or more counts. Here the CDR3 reads CASSEGIMSGNTIYF. CDR3 nucleotides: TGTGCCAGCAGTGAAGGGATCATGTCTGGAAACACCATATATTTT. V is TRBV6-1 and J is TRBJ1-3; D remains unclear. Trimming removed 1 base from V and 1 base from J, with 8 bases in between. Germline values: CDR1 MNHNS, CDR2 SASEGT. The CDR3 extends over 15 amino acids.

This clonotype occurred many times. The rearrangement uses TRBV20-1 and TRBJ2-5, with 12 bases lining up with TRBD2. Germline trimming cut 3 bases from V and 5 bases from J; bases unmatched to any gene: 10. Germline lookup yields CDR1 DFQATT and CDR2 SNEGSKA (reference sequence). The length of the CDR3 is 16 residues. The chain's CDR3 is CSASPVLAGGRETQYF. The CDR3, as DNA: TGCAGTGCTAGTCCGGTACTAGCGGGGGGAAGGGAGACCCAGTACTTC.

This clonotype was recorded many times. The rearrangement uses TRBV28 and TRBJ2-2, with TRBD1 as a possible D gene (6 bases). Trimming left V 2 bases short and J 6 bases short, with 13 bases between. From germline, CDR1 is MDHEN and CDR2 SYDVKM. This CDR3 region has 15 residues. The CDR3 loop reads CASSLTGNIAGELFF. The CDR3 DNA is TGTGCCAGCAGTTTAACAGGGAATATTGCCGGGGAGCTGTTTTTT.

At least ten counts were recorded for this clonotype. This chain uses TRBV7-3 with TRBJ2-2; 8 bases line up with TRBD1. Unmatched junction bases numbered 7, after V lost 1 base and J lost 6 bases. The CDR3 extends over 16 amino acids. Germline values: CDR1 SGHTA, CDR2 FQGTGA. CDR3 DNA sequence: TGTGCCAGCAGCTTAAATGCAGGGGGCGCTTCCGGGGAGCTGTTTTTT. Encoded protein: CASSLNAGGASGELFF.

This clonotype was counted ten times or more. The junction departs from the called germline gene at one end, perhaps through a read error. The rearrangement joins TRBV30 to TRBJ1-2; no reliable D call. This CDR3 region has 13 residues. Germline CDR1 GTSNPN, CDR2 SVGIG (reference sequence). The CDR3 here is CAWSMDRNDGYTF. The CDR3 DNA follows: TGTGCCTGGAGTATGGACCGTAACGATGGCTACACCTTC.

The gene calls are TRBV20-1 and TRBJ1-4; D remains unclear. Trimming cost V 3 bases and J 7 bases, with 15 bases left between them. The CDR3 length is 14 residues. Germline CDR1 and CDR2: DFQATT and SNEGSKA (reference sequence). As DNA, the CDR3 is TGCAGTGCTAGCTTGCCGTTTGATGGTGAAAAACTGTTTTTT. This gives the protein CSASLPFDGEKLFF.

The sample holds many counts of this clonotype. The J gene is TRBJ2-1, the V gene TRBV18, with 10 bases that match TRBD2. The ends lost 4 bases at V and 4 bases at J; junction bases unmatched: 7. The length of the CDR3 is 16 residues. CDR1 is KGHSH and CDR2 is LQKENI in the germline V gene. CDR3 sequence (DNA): TGTGCCAGCTCACAAATAGCGGGGGGCCTTTACAATGAGCAGTTCTTC. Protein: CASSQIAGGLYNEQFF.

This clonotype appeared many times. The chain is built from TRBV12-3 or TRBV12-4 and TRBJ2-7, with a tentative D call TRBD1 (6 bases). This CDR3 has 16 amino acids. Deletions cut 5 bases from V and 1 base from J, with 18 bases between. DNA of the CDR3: TGTGCCAGCAGTCACAAAACAGGGTCCCTATCCTACGAGCAGTACTTC. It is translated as CASSHKTGSLSYEQYF.

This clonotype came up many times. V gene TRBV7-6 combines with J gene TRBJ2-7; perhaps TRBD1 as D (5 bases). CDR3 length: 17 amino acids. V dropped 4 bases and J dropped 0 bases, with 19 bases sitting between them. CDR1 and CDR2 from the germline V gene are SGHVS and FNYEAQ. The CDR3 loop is CASSSRLWTPDSYEQYF. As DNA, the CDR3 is TGTGCCAGCAGCTCCCGGCTATGGACACCCGACTCCTACGAGCAGTACTTC.

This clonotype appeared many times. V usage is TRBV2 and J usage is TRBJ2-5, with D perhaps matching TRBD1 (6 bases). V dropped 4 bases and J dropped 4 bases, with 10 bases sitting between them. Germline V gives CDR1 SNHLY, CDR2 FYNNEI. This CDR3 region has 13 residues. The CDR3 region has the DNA TGTGCCAGCAGTGGGGGGCATCGAGAGACCCAGTACTTC. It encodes CASSGGHRETQYF. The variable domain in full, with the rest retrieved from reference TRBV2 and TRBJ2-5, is EPEVTQTPSHQVTQMGQEVILRCVPISNHLYFYWYRQILGQKVEFLVSFYNNEISEKSEIFDDQFSVERPDGSNFTLKIRSTKLEDSAMYFCASSGGHRETQYFGPGTRLLVL.

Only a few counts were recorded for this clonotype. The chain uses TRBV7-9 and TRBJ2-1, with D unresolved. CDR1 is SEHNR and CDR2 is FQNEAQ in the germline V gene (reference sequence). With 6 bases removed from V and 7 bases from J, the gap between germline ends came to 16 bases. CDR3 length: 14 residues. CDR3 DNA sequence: TGTGCCAGCAGTCTTATTATGTCTCTGAATGAGCAGTTCTTC. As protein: CASSLIMSLNEQFF.

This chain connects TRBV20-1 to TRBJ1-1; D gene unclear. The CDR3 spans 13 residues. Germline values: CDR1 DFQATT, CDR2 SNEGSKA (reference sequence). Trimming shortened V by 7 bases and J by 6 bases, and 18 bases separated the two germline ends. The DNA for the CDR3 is TGCAGTGAGAGCAGTACTTTTGGCGCTGAAGCTTTCTTT. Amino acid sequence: CSESSTFGAEAFF.

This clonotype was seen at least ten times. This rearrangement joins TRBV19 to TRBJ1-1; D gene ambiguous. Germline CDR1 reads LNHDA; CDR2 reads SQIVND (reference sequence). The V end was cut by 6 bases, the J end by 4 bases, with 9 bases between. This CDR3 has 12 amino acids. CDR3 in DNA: TGTGCCAGTAGGGCCGCAATCACTGAAGCTTTCTTT. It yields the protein CASRAAITEAFF.

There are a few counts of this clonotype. CDR3 sequence: CASSLEWAQINYGYTF. CDR3 bases: TGTGCCAGCAGCTTGGAGTGGGCGCAGATTAACTATGGCTACACCTTC. The chain joins TRBV5-6 to TRBJ1-2; D call uncertain. This CDR3 is built from 16 residues. Trimming stripped 0 bases from V and 1 base from J, with 13 bases between. Germline CDR1 is SGHDT and CDR2 is YYEEEE.